This TCR beta chain emerged from a study of control samples from healthy donors and cancer patients. The protocol was immunoSEQ multiplex PCR, while the TCRdb copy is restricted to in-frame clones and leaves out a portion. The table includes tens of thousands of clones, roughly 89% detected once. The length of the CDR3 is 14 residues. Germline V gene sequence: CDR1 SGHVS, CDR2 FQNEAQ. After removal of 6 bases from V and 6 bases from J, the junction contained 11 bases not matched to a gene. The chain links TRBV7-8 to TRBJ2-7, with 7 bases lining up with TRBD2. The sequence was collected from a man aged 50-60 years in good health. Sequencing was performed on blood. CDR3 sequence (DNA): TGTGCCAGCAGGGCCGGGACTACCGCCGCCGAGCAGTACTTC. Translation gives CASRAGTTAAEQYF.